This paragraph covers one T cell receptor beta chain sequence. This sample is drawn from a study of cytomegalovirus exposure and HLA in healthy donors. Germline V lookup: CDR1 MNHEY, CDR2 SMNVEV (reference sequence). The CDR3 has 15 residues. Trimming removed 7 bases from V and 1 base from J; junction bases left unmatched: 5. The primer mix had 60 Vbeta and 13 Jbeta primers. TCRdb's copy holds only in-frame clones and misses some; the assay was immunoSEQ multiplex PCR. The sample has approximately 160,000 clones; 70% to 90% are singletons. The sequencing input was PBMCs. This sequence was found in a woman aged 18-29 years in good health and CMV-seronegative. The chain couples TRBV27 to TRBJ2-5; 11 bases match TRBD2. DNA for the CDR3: TGTGCCAGCAAGATACTAGCGGGGGCCCAAGAGACCCAGTACTTC. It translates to CASKILAGAQETQYF.